Included here is one TCR beta chain sequence, with context. The antigen is unknown. The investigators reverse transcribed all of the isolated RNA, so they sequenced expressed TCRB transcripts. TCRdb keeps only in-frame clones here, not all; method: immunoSEQ multiplex PCR. The sample carries roughly 150,000 clones, around 8.6% recorded once. The V gene's germline CDR1 is SGHTA and CDR2 FQGTGA. The CDR3 spans 15 residues. The ends lost 2 bases at V and 4 bases at J; junction bases unmatched: 6. The data were obtained in a study of beta chain features in type 1 diabetes. Study-wide results and limits: Type 1 diabetes patients showed a moderate but significant shortening of TCRB CDR3s in all four CD4+ subsets.

The V and J genes are TRBV7-3 and TRBJ2-3, with TRBD2 matching over 7 bases. This clonotype was sampled from a woman aged 18-29 years with type 1 diabetes. Input material: central memory CD4+ T cells from blood. The CDR3 loop reads CASSLPSGGSDTQYF. In nucleotides, the CDR3 is TGTGCCAGCAGCTTACCGTCCGGGGGGTCAGATACGCAGTATTTT.